This paragraph reports one T cell receptor (beta chain). Its cognate antigen has yet to be identified. No per-base quality is available; no much larger clone lies one base away. This specimen belongs to a study of blood T cell repertoires in COVID-19 (dated by TCRdb to 2020 to 2022). Broadly, across the study: Samples covering the acute and convalescent phases of COVID-19 were provided by collaborators in the United States, Italy and Spain. HLA class I and class II types, where available, came from metadata supplied by the sample provider rather than from assay-based typing. The dataset comprised deeply sampled blood TCRbeta repertoires from subjects exposed to, actively infected with, or recovered from COVID-19. The material from the prospective study consisted of cDNA or gDNA derived from T cells, B-cell-depleted T cells, or PBMCs. The repertoires were released in a freely available public database intended as a resource for research on the immune response to SARS-CoV-2. A de-identified subject ID, COVID-19 status, age in years and sex were almost always included in the sample metadata. The samples were drawn from two sources: the first 160 participants of the ongoing ImmuneRACE study, and 1,254 subjects contributed by 6 global collaborators. Overall results and qualifications from the work: The quantity of clinical and demographic metadata differed by source and by participant and was supplied without curation.

Trimmed from V: 6 bases; trimmed from J: 6 bases; junction bases lacking a gene match: 2. The CDR3, cysteine through phenylalanine, is 14 amino acids long. CDR3 DNA only is kept here, 42 bases in frame from base 1. CDR1 and CDR2 were assigned from the germline V gene (reference sequence) as MNHEY and SMNVEV. The immunoSEQ Assay, a bias-controlled multiplex PCR, was used to amplify TCRbeta CDR3 regions from genomic DNA. Per the original workflow: Within the assay, amplification of reference gene primers was used to estimate how many nucleated cells each sample contained. To quantify the absolute abundance of each unique TCRbeta CDR3 rearrangement, sequence reads were collapsed and filtered. For each sample, productive Simpson clonality was calculated as the square root of Simpson's diversity index over productive rearrangements. TCRdb mirrors the immuneACCESS table, restricted to in-frame sequences. Some clones are absent from its copies; in checked studies, under half trace to an unresolved V gene, and the reason for the others is unknown. V, J and clone size derive from that table, while D and trimming were established from the DNA sequence. Present in this sample are fewer than 50,000 clones, around 80% of which were seen just once. The top ten constitute around 1.6% of the sample.

In Seattle, one collaborating source enrolled patients while the infection was active and tracked those patients longitudinally over the course of disease. Whole blood was collected in K2EDTA tubes by collaborating institutions according to the institutions' own protocols. For TCRbeta analysis, collaborators shipped samples as frozen whole blood, isolated PBMCs, or DNA extracted from either of those sample types. The sample taken for sequencing was peripheral blood. The source is a man in his 60s with COVID-19, enrolled during active disease. The chain links TRBV27 with TRBJ2-1, and TRBD2 aligns with 13 junction nucleotides. The nucleotides are TGTGCCAGCAGGGGGACTAGCGGGATCAATGAGCAGTTCTTC. Its amino acids are CASRGTSGINEQFF.